Listed below are T cell receptor beta chains from one sample, sequenced in a study of blood T cell repertoires in COVID-19. Sequencing was performed with immunoSEQ multiplex PCR; in TCRdb, only in-frame clones are kept and a portion is missing. The sample has about 320,000 clones, around nine tenths seen once. The sample consisted of PBMCs or T cells enriched from blood (not recorded which). The source of these receptors is a woman younger than 45 who had been exposed to COVID-19. Each CDR3 is given with its conserved first and last residue. D genes are given only for firm matches. Only some rows state a clone size, as once, few, many or a class for expanded clones.

v_gene: TRBV19
j_gene: TRBJ1-5
abundance: NA
d_gene: TRBD1
CDR3nt: TGTGCCAGTAGTGCCAGGGGGAAGAGCAATCAGCCCCAGCATTTT
CDR3aa: CASSARGKSNQPQHF

v_gene: TRBV5-1
j_gene: TRBJ2-7
abundance: NA
d_gene: TRBD2
CDR3nt: TGCGCCAGCAGCTTTTCGTCGCGTGCGGGGGGAAGAGGGTACGAGCAGTACTTC
CDR3aa: CASSFSSRAGGRGYEQYF

v_gene: TRBV7-6
j_gene: TRBJ1-2
abundance: NA
d_gene: TRBD1
CDR3nt: TGTGCCAGCAGTCAAGGACAGGGAGACTATGGCTACACCTTC
CDR3aa: CASSQGQGDYGYTF

v_gene: TRBV29-1
j_gene: TRBJ2-5
abundance: NA
d_gene: NA
CDR3nt: TGCAGCGCTACAGGGAAAGAGACCCAGTACTTC
CDR3aa: CSATGKETQYF

v_gene: TRBV5-1
j_gene: TRBJ2-1
abundance: NA
d_gene: NA
CDR3nt: TGCGCCAGCAGCTTGGAACCAGTGGCCTCCTACAATGAGCAGTTCTTC
CDR3aa: CASSLEPVASYNEQFF

v_gene: TRBV4-2
j_gene: TRBJ1-5
abundance: NA
d_gene: TRBD1
CDR3nt: TGTGCCAGCAGCCAAGAAGTGGACAGGGGCAATCAGCCCCAGCATTTT
CDR3aa: CASSQEVDRGNQPQHF

v_gene: TRBV4-3
j_gene: TRBJ1-1
abundance: NA
d_gene: NA
CDR3nt: TGCGCCAGCAGCCAAGTACGGGACATGGGCGACACTGAAGCTTTCTTT
CDR3aa: CASSQVRDMGDTEAFF

v_gene: TRBV12-5
j_gene: TRBJ1-2
abundance: NA
d_gene: TRBD1
CDR3nt: TGTGCTAGTGGTTTGGCCCTTCCCGGGACAGGGCTGGATGGCTACACCTTC
CDR3aa: CASGLALPGTGLDGYTF

v_gene: TRBV27
j_gene: TRBJ1-6
abundance: NA
d_gene: TRBD1
CDR3nt: TGTGCCAGCAGTCCCTGGACAGGGCGGTGGAATTCACCCCTCCACTTT
CDR3aa: CASSPWTGRWNSPLHF

v_gene: TRBV5-4
j_gene: TRBJ1-6
abundance: NA
d_gene: TRBD1
CDR3nt: TGTGCCAGCAGCTTGGGACAGGGCGCGGATTATAATTCACCCCTCCACTTT
CDR3aa: CASSLGQGADYNSPLHF

v_gene: TRBV6-5
j_gene: TRBJ1-6
abundance: NA
d_gene: NA
CDR3nt: TGTGCCAGCAGTTACTCCACAGGGTTCAATTCACCCCTCCACTTT
CDR3aa: CASSYSTGFNSPLHF

v_gene: TRBV20-1
j_gene: TRBJ1-6
abundance: NA
d_gene: TRBD1
CDR3nt: TGCAGTGCTAGTACAGGGGGCAGGTATTCACCCCTCCACTTT
CDR3aa: CSASTGGRYSPLHF

v_gene: TRBV4-3
j_gene: TRBJ2-5
abundance: NA
d_gene: NA
CDR3nt: TGCGCCAGCAGCCCCTTGGGGGGGGCGGAGACCCAGTACTTC
CDR3aa: CASSPLGGAETQYF

v_gene: TRBV5-1
j_gene: TRBJ2-2
abundance: NA
d_gene: NA
CDR3nt: TGCGCCAGCAGTATCGTTGGGCAGAGTAACACCGGGGAGCTGTTTTTT
CDR3aa: CASSIVGQSNTGELFF

v_gene: TRBV6-2/TRBV6-3
j_gene: TRBJ1-4
abundance: NA
d_gene: TRBD1
CDR3nt: TGTGCCAGCAGTTACACCGGGGACAGGGTGAACGAAAAACTGTTTTTT
CDR3aa: CASSYTGDRVNEKLFF

v_gene: TRBV7-9
j_gene: TRBJ2-2
abundance: NA
d_gene: TRBD2
CDR3nt: TGTGCCAGCAGCCTCGGACTAGCGGGGGGGCGCCGGGAGCTGTTTTTT
CDR3aa: CASSLGLAGGRRELFF

v_gene: TRBV9
j_gene: TRBJ1-2
abundance: NA
d_gene: NA
CDR3nt: TGTGCCAGCAGCGTATCGGGCAGGGTTTACTATGGCTACACCTTC
CDR3aa: CASSVSGRVYYGYTF

v_gene: TRBV19
j_gene: TRBJ1-4
abundance: NA
d_gene: TRBD1
CDR3nt: TGTGCCAGTAGTCCCTATAGCGGACAGGGCTGGGAAAAACTGTTTTTT
CDR3aa: CASSPYSGQGWEKLFF

v_gene: TRBV7-9
j_gene: TRBJ2-7
abundance: once
d_gene: TRBD2
CDR3nt: TGTGCCAGCAGTCCCGGTTGGCTAGCGGGAAGCGAGCAGTACTTC
CDR3aa: CASSPGWLAGSEQYF

v_gene: TRBV6-1
j_gene: TRBJ2-7
abundance: once
d_gene: NA
CDR3nt: TGTGCCAGCAGTGATTTACAGGGTATCACCTACGAGCAGTACTTC
CDR3aa: CASSDLQGITYEQYF

v_gene: TRBV6-1
j_gene: TRBJ2-1
abundance: NA
d_gene: TRBD1
CDR3nt: TGTGCCAGCAGTGCCGACAGGGCGAGCTCCTACAATGAGCAGTTCTTC
CDR3aa: CASSADRASSYNEQFF

v_gene: TRBV10-3
j_gene: TRBJ1-2
abundance: NA
d_gene: TRBD1
CDR3nt: TGTGCCATCAGCGGACAGGGGGACCGGGTTGATGGCTACACCTTC
CDR3aa: CAISGQGDRVDGYTF

v_gene: TRBV5-1
j_gene: TRBJ2-2
abundance: NA
d_gene: TRBD2
CDR3nt: TGCGCCAGCAGCGTACTAGCGACGGGAACCGGGGAGCTGTTTTTT
CDR3aa: CASSVLATGTGELFF

v_gene: TRBV11-2
j_gene: TRBJ1-3
abundance: NA
d_gene: NA
CDR3nt: TGTGCCAGCAGCTTAGCCCGAGGGGGGGGAAGTGACACCATATATTTT
CDR3aa: CASSLARGGGSDTIYF

v_gene: TRBV6-2/TRBV6-3
j_gene: TRBJ1-1
abundance: NA
d_gene: TRBD1
CDR3nt: TGTGCCAGCAGCGATCGGACAGGGGGGAACACTGAAGCTTTCTTT
CDR3aa: CASSDRTGGNTEAFF

v_gene: TRBV4-2
j_gene: TRBJ2-5
abundance: NA
d_gene: TRBD1
CDR3nt: TGTGCCAGCAGCCAAGGGACAGGGGCTGAGGAGACCCAGTACTTC
CDR3aa: CASSQGTGAEETQYF

v_gene: TRBV5-1
j_gene: TRBJ2-3
abundance: NA
d_gene: TRBD2
CDR3nt: TGCGCCAGCAGCTTGTTGGGGCTAGCGGGGGCTACAGATACGCAGTATTTT
CDR3aa: CASSLLGLAGATDTQYF

v_gene: TRBV24-1
j_gene: TRBJ2-5
abundance: NA
d_gene: TRBD2
CDR3nt: TGTGCCACCAGTGATCCTGCGTCTAGCGGGGGGAACCAAGAGACCCAGTACTTC
CDR3aa: CATSDPASSGGNQETQYF

v_gene: TRBV18
j_gene: TRBJ2-3
abundance: NA
d_gene: NA
CDR3nt: TGTGCCAGCTCACCCCTAAGTAGCACAGATACGCAGTATTTT
CDR3aa: CASSPLSSTDTQYF

v_gene: TRBV4-1
j_gene: TRBJ2-3
abundance: NA
d_gene: NA
CDR3nt: TGCGCCAGCAGCCAAGATCCCCCTGGGAGGACGCAGTATTTT
CDR3aa: CASSQDPPGRTQYF

v_gene: TRBV21-1
j_gene: TRBJ1-1
abundance: NA
d_gene: NA
CDR3nt: TGTGCCAGCAGCAAAGGTCCGGGCACTGAAGCTTTCTTT
CDR3aa: CASSKGPGTEAFF

v_gene: TRBV7-9
j_gene: TRBJ1-5
abundance: many
d_gene: NA
CDR3nt: TGTGCCAGCAGCCGGACAAGCTCTCAGCCCCAGCATTTT
CDR3aa: CASSRTSSQPQHF

v_gene: TRBV7-9
j_gene: TRBJ2-5
abundance: NA
d_gene: TRBD1
CDR3nt: TGTGCCAGCAGCTTAGGTCCGACAGGGGGAACGAAGACCCAGTACTTC
CDR3aa: CASSLGPTGGTKTQYF

v_gene: TRBV5-1
j_gene: TRBJ2-7
abundance: NA
d_gene: NA
CDR3nt: TGCGCCAGCAGCTTGGCCGAGGGCGGGGGCCCAACCTACGAGCAGTACTTC
CDR3aa: CASSLAEGGGPTYEQYF

v_gene: TRBV5-1
j_gene: TRBJ2-1
abundance: NA
d_gene: TRBD1
CDR3nt: TGCGCCAGCAGCTCCGGACAGGGGGCAAATGAGCAGTTCTTC
CDR3aa: CASSSGQGANEQFF

v_gene: TRBV2
j_gene: TRBJ1-4
abundance: NA
d_gene: NA
CDR3nt: TGTGCCAGCGCAGGAACAACTAATGAAAAACTGTTTTTT
CDR3aa: CASAGTTNEKLFF

v_gene: TRBV5-1
j_gene: TRBJ1-1
abundance: NA
d_gene: NA
CDR3nt: TGCGCCAGCTGCTTGGTAGGCGGGGGAGGGACTGAAGCTTTCTTT
CDR3aa: CASCLVGGGGTEAFF

v_gene: TRBV5-4
j_gene: TRBJ1-4
abundance: NA
d_gene: NA
CDR3nt: TGTGCCAGCAGCTGGGAGGGTGAAAAACTGTTTTTT
CDR3aa: CASSWEGEKLFF

v_gene: TRBV30
j_gene: TRBJ1-2
abundance: NA
d_gene: NA
CDR3nt: TGTGCCTGGAGGCGGTCCCCGGGACAAGTAAACTATGGCTACACCTTC
CDR3aa: CAWRRSPGQVNYGYTF

v_gene: TRBV5-6
j_gene: TRBJ1-2
abundance: NA
d_gene: NA
CDR3nt: TGTGCCAGCAAGAGGACAGCGGAAGCTTATGGCTACACCTTC
CDR3aa: CASKRTAEAYGYTF

v_gene: TRBV18
j_gene: TRBJ1-1
abundance: NA
d_gene: NA
CDR3nt: TGTGCCAGCTCACCAGCGTTAGGCAGGGTGACGAACACTGAAGCTTTCTTT
CDR3aa: CASSPALGRVTNTEAFF

v_gene: TRBV4-1
j_gene: TRBJ1-1
abundance: NA
d_gene: NA
CDR3nt: TGCGCCAGCAGCCAAGATATGCGGGGTTGGGTGAAAGCTTTCTTT
CDR3aa: CASSQDMRGWVKAFF

v_gene: TRBV4-3
j_gene: TRBJ2-2
abundance: NA
d_gene: TRBD1
CDR3nt: TGCGCCAGCAGCCACGGACAGGGAGACGACACCGGGGAGCTGTTTTTT
CDR3aa: CASSHGQGDDTGELFF

v_gene: TRBV7-8
j_gene: TRBJ1-4
abundance: NA
d_gene: NA
CDR3nt: TGTGCCAGCAGCTTAACGAGAGGGCCAGAAAAACTGTTTTTT
CDR3aa: CASSLTRGPEKLFF

v_gene: TRBV19
j_gene: TRBJ1-5
abundance: NA
d_gene: NA
CDR3nt: TGTGCCAGTAGCTCAGGGGGCAATCAGCCCCAGCATTTT
CDR3aa: CASSSGGNQPQHF

v_gene: TRBV5-6
j_gene: TRBJ1-1
abundance: NA
d_gene: TRBD1
CDR3nt: TGTGCCAGCAGCCCCGACCCGACAGGGGAGGTGGGAGCTTTCTTT
CDR3aa: CASSPDPTGEVGAFF

v_gene: TRBV27
j_gene: TRBJ2-7
abundance: NA
d_gene: TRBD2
CDR3nt: TGTGCCAGCAGTCCCTTGACTAGCGGGGGGGCCTACGAGCAGTACTTC
CDR3aa: CASSPLTSGGAYEQYF

v_gene: TRBV12-2
j_gene: TRBJ2-7
abundance: once
d_gene: NA
CDR3nt: TGTGCAAGTCGCTTTTGGGCTTCATCCTACGAGCAGTACTTC
CDR3aa: CASRFWASSYEQYF

v_gene: TRBV18
j_gene: TRBJ1-3
abundance: NA
d_gene: TRBD1
CDR3nt: TGTGCCAGCTCATCGGCGACAGGGACCTCTGGAAACACCATATATTTT
CDR3aa: CASSSATGTSGNTIYF